These 24 T cell receptor beta chains were sequenced from one sample in a study of cytomegalovirus exposure and HLA in healthy donors. 60 Vbeta and 13 Jbeta primers were used in PCR. Profiled with immunoSEQ multiplex PCR; TCRdb holds only in-frame clones, not every one. The table lists 150,000 or so clones, 75% of them singletons, with around 2.6% in the top ten. Sequencing was performed on PBMCs. The receptors were gathered from a female donor in good health and CMV-seronegative.

The chain has TRBV19 and TRBJ2-5, with D hard to call. V was shortened by 4 bases and J by 5 bases, with 11 bases between the two germline ends. Germline CDR1 LNHDA, CDR2 SQIVND (reference sequence). The CDR3 has 13 amino acids. The CDR3 sequence is CASSSSYGETQYF. The CDR3 DNA reads as TGTGCCAGTAGTAGCAGTTACGGGGAGACCCAGTACTTC.

The J gene is TRBJ1-1, the V gene TRBV25-1; 11 bases fit TRBD1. The CDR3 spans 15 residues. V shed 3 bases and J 4 bases; nucleotides not matched to a gene: 4. The germline CDR1 and CDR2 sequences are MGHDK and SYGVNS. The CDR3 bases are TGTGCCAGCAGTGACGTCGGACAGGGGGCCACTGAAGCTTTCTTT. It yields the protein CASSDVGQGATEAFF.

In its sample, this clone was seen a few times. CDR3 in DNA: TGTGCCAGCTCGGCGAGGGGGGGTGAGGACTATGGCTACACCTTC. Protein product: CASSARGGEDYGYTF. The gene calls are TRBV18 and TRBJ1-2; D is possibly TRBD1 (6 bases). Germline V CDR1 and CDR2: KGHSH, LQKENI. V lost 6 bases and J 3 bases, leaving 17 bases between the germline ends. The CDR3 extends over 15 amino acids.

The genes are TRBV7-3 and TRBJ1-3, with D possibly being TRBD1 (5 bases). The CDR3 runs to 14 residues. Per germline, CDR1 SGHTA and CDR2 FQGTGA. The V gene lost 6 bases and the J gene lost 7 bases, with 16 bases spanning the gap. DNA for the CDR3: TGTGCCAGCAGTCCGGGAGGGTCAGGGAACACCATATATTTT. Translating it yields CASSPGGSGNTIYF.

The rearrangement links TRBV23-1 to TRBJ2-3; D may be TRBD2 (7 bases). TRBV23-1 is placed among ORFs of uncertain function. This CDR3 comprises 17 residues. V lost 6 bases, J lost 6 bases, and 25 bases lay in between. The CDR3 sequence: CASSGDRFGGLADTQYF. The CDR3 region has the DNA TGCGCCAGCAGCGGGGACCGTTTCGGGGGGCTTGCCGATACGCAGTATTTT.

This clone was seen a few times. V and J are TRBV4-3 and TRBJ2-2; D uncertain. Trimming left V 1 base short and J 4 bases short, with 10 bases between. CDR3 size: 15 residues. CDR1 LGHNA and CDR2 YSLEER come from the germline V gene. The CDR3: CASSQVGTPTGELFF. In DNA, the CDR3 is TGCGCCAGCAGCCAAGTTGGCACCCCCACCGGGGAGCTGTTTTTT.

This chain joins TRBV5-6 and TRBJ2-5; D possibly corresponds to TRBD1 (6 bases). The J call may be in error: the DNA end matches TRBJ2-7 better. CDR3 length: 14 residues. The V gene's germline CDR1 is SGHDT and CDR2 YYEEEE. In DNA form, the CDR3 reads TGTGCCAGCAGGCCCTCGACAGGCATCTACGAGCAGTACTTC. It specifies CASRPSTGIYEQYF.

The rearrangement links TRBV6-5 to TRBJ1-5; D not certain. Germline CDR1 reads MNHEY; CDR2 reads SVGAGI. This CDR3 contains 14 residues. With 0 bases removed from V and 9 bases from J, the gap between germline ends came to 12 bases. The CDR3 DNA reads TGTGCCAGCAGTTACTCCCCCAGCCTAGGGCCCCAGCATTTT. Protein: CASSYSPSLGPQHF.

This clone showed up just once. V is TRBV4-1 and J is TRBJ2-3, with TRBD2 matching 10 bases. CDR3 size: 18 residues. Germline CDR1 MGHRA, CDR2 YSYEKL. Trimming cost V 1 base and J 6 bases; bases outside gene matches: 13. CDR3 bases: TGCGCCAGCAGCCAAGGTCGGCCTCCGGGACTAGCGTGGGATACGCAGTATTTT. Residues: CASSQGRPPGLAWDTQYF.

V is TRBV19 and J is TRBJ2-3; a weak D match, TRBD1 (7 bases). The CDR3 is made up of 16 amino acids. Trimming shortened V by 5 bases and J by 1 base, and 16 bases separated the two germline ends. Germline assignment: CDR1 LNHDA and CDR2 SQIVND (reference sequence). The CDR3 nucleotides are TGTGCCAGTAGTCGAACGACAGGGACTCGCACAGATACGCAGTATTTT. Translated, it gives CASSRTTGTRTDTQYF. Filled out from reference TRBV19 and TRBJ2-3, the complete variable domain reads DGGITQSPKYLFRKEGQNVTLSCEQNLNHDAMYWYRQDPGQGLRLIYYSQIVNDFQKGDIAEGYSVSREKKESFPLTVTSAQKNPTAFYLCASSRTTGTRTDTQYFGPGTRLTVL.

Here the CDR3 reads CASSLVNSGTGTGNTIYF. The CDR3 nucleotides are TGTGCCAGCAGCTTAGTAAATAGCGGGACAGGGACTGGAAACACCATATATTTT. This chain links TRBV7-2 with TRBJ1-3; 9 bases are a match to TRBD1. CDR1 is SGHTA and CDR2 is FQGNSA in the germline V gene. The CDR3 runs 18 residues. The junction had 9 bases not matched to a gene; V was cut back by 1 base and J by 2 bases.

The chain recombines TRBV7-9 with TRBJ1-6; D gene uncertain. The CDR3 is made up of 13 amino acids. The V and J ends lost 2 bases and 10 bases respectively, with 9 bases between them. Germline V gene lookup returns CDR1 SEHNR and CDR2 FQNEAQ (reference sequence). CDR3 bases: TGTGCCAGCAGCTTAAGTTCGGGATCACCCCTCCACTTT. As protein: CASSLSSGSPLHF.

The chain is built from TRBV19 and TRBJ2-1; 8 bases are a match to TRBD1. CDR3 length equals 13 residues. CDR1 is LNHDA and CDR2 is SQIVND in the germline V gene (reference sequence). The V gene end was trimmed by 5 bases and the J gene end by 8 bases; junction bases not matched to a gene: 5. The CDR3, as DNA: TGTGCCAGTAGTTCAGACAGGGGCTATGAGCAGTTCTTC. Protein product: CASSSDRGYEQFF.

The chain's CDR3 is CAWSSSNSYEQYF. As DNA, the CDR3 is TGTGCCTGGAGTAGCTCGAACTCCTACGAGCAGTACTTC. The V and J genes are TRBV30 and TRBJ2-7; no clear D. The V and J ends lost 2 bases and 0 bases respectively, with 8 bases between them. The CDR3 contains 13 residues. Germline assignment: CDR1 GTSNPN and CDR2 SVGIG (reference sequence).

V gene TRBV7-2 combines with J gene TRBJ2-7; 14 positions match TRBD2. The CDR3 is 16 amino acids. The V and J ends lost 5 bases and 7 bases, in that order; junction bases with no gene match: 10. Germline V CDR1 and CDR2: SGHTA, FQGNSA. CDR3 region: CASSPGLAGGPREQYF. CDR3 bases: TGTGCCAGCAGCCCCGGACTAGCGGGGGGTCCCCGGGAGCAGTACTTC.

The chain combines TRBV29-1 with TRBJ2-7; 9 bases fit TRBD1. The CDR3 has 14 amino acids. The V gene's germline CDR1 is SQVTM and CDR2 ANQGSEA. V shed 4 bases and J 7 bases; nucleotides not matched to a gene: 11. CDR3 nucleotides: TGCAGCGTTGCACCCGGGACAGGGATGGGAGAGCAGTACTTC. Translating gives CSVAPGTGMGEQYF.

J is TRBJ1-1 and V is TRBV7-9, with no clear D. The CDR3 length is 15 residues. The V end was cut by 2 bases, the J end by 0 bases, with 10 bases between. CDR1 SEHNR and CDR2 FQNEAQ come from the germline V gene (reference sequence). CDR3 protein: CASSLRPGMNTEAFF. In DNA, the CDR3 is TGTGCCAGCAGCTTACGACCGGGAATGAACACTGAAGCTTTCTTT.

V usage is TRBV9 and J usage is TRBJ2-3; D call uncertain. Germline CDR1 is SGDLS and CDR2 is YYNGEE. The germline V and J ends were trimmed by 0 bases and 5 bases, with 10 bases remaining between them. This CDR3 has 14 amino acids. CDR3 loop: CASSVVGGKDTQYF. DNA for the CDR3: TGTGCCAGCAGCGTAGTCGGCGGCAAAGATACGCAGTATTTT. Full variable domain (rest looked up from reference TRBV9 and TRBJ2-3): DSGVTQTPKHLITATGQRVTLRCSPRSGDLSVYWYQQSLDQGLQFLIQYYNGEERAKGNILERFSAQQFPDLHSELNLSSLELGDSALYFCASSVVGGKDTQYFGPGTRLTVL.

The genes are TRBV10-2 and TRBJ1-2; no firm D call. Trimming took off 7 bases at V and 3 bases at J, with 6 bases between the two ends. The CDR3 is 11 residues long. CDR1 and CDR2 (germline): WSHSY, SAAADI. The CDR3 DNA reads TGCGCCAGCACGAGTGACTATGGCTACACCTTC. It specifies CASTSDYGYTF.

This clone was recorded only once. The V and J genes are TRBV10-3 and TRBJ2-5; 13 bases are shared with TRBD2. The CDR3 runs 16 residues. J gave up 4 bases and V 4 bases, and 6 bases lay outside the gene matches. Germline V lookup: CDR1 ENHRY, CDR2 SYGVKD. The DNA of the CDR3 is TGTGCCATCAGTGGGGGGACTAGCGGGGCTGGAGAGACCCAGTACTTC. It specifies CAISGGTSGAGETQYF.

The rearrangement joins TRBV18 to TRBJ2-7; TRBD1 agrees at 8 bases. The CDR3 runs to 15 residues. CDR1 is KGHSH and CDR2 is LQKENI in the germline V gene. The V gene end was trimmed by 4 bases and the J gene end by 0 bases; junction bases not matched to a gene: 5. The CDR3 sequence is CASSLGQGSSYEQYF. CDR3 bases: TGTGCCAGCTCACTAGGACAGGGCAGCTCCTACGAGCAGTACTTC.

The rearrangement links TRBV9 to TRBJ2-1, with D possibly being TRBD1 (8 bases). Germline values: CDR1 SGDLS, CDR2 YYNGEE. Trimming took 4 bases from V and 9 from J, leaving 23 bases between them. CDR3 length equals 16 residues. The CDR3 here is CASSSPQGAGVTEQFF. The DNA for the CDR3 is TGTGCCAGCAGCTCGCCCCAGGGGGCGGGAGTAACTGAGCAGTTCTTC. Full variable domain (rest looked up from reference TRBV9 and TRBJ2-1): DSGVTQTPKHLITATGQRVTLRCSPRSGDLSVYWYQQSLDQGLQFLIQYYNGEERAKGNILERFSAQQFPDLHSELNLSSLELGDSALYFCASSSPQGAGVTEQFFGPGTRLTVL.

The CDR3 loop is CAGGTGPNYGYTF. The CDR3 DNA sequence: TGTGCCGGAGGGACAGGTCCCAACTATGGCTACACCTTC. The chain employs TRBV10-3 and TRBJ1-2, with TRBD1 matching 8 bases. CDR1 is ENHRY, CDR2 SYGVKD, per germline. This CDR3 contains 13 residues. Trimming at V came to 11 bases and at J to 2 bases, leaving 7 bases not matched to a gene.

This clone was picked up a small number of times. V usage is TRBV27 and J usage is TRBJ1-1; TRBD1 matches 7 bases. CDR3 length equals 15 residues. Germline lookup yields CDR1 MNHEY and CDR2 SMNVEV (reference sequence). V lost 1 base to trimming and J lost 1 base; unmatched junction nucleotides: 3. The CDR3 region has the DNA TGTGCCAGCAGTTTATTGAAGGGGGCGAACACTGAAGCTTTCTTT. This gives the protein CASSLLKGANTEAFF.